The 30 T cell receptor beta chains below come from one sample, sequenced in a study of T cells after yellow fever vaccination. TCRdb re-called the 5' RACE reads with MiXCR, one entry per CDR3 protein. In the table there are 200,000 to 300,000 distinct CDR3 sequences, 5.5% to 8.5% of which are singletons. The sample here was CD4+ T cells sorted from PBMCs, taken on the day of the yellow fever booster vaccination. The receptors stem from a man younger than 40 who received the YFV17D yellow fever vaccine.

This clonotype was observed many times. The V gene is TRBV10-2, the J gene TRBJ2-3, with D perhaps matching TRBD1 (5 bases). Trimming took 6 bases from V and 6 from J, leaving 13 bases between them. Germline loops: CDR1 WSHSY, CDR2 SAAADI. This CDR3 region has 13 residues. This CDR3 is CASRTATADTQYF. The CDR3 nucleotides are TGCGCCAGCAGGACAGCCACCGCGGATACGCAGTATTTT.

This clonotype was recorded at least ten times. The chain is built from TRBV7-2 and TRBJ1-3, with D perhaps matching TRBD1 (5 bases). The V end was cut by 5 bases, the J end by 0 bases, with 8 bases between. Germline values: CDR1 SGHTA, CDR2 FQGNSA. CDR3 length: 14 amino acids. The CDR3 sequence: CASSRDVSGNTIYF. In DNA form, the CDR3 reads TGTGCCAGCAGCCGGGACGTCTCTGGAAACACCATATATTTT.

A note on this clonotype: A clone one base away is much larger, so this may be a read error. This chain uses TRBV20-1 with TRBJ1-2; 7 positions match TRBD1. The length of the CDR3 is 11 residues. CDR1 is DFQATT and CDR2 is SNEGSKA in the germline V gene (reference sequence). CDR3 in amino acids: CRADRDYGYTF. In DNA form, the CDR3 reads TGCAGGGCTGACAGGGACTATGGCTACACCTTC.

This clonotype was detected ten times or more. V and J are TRBV24-1 and TRBJ2-1; a weak D match, TRBD2 (6 bases). The CDR3 is 14 amino acids. CDR1 and CDR2 (germline): KGHDR, SFDVKD. Trimming pared 6 bases from V and 7 bases from J, leaving 15 bases between. The DNA of the CDR3 is TGTGCCACCAGTCCATCTCCTAGCGCGAATGAGCAGTTCTTC. Protein product: CATSPSPSANEQFF.

V and J are TRBV4-1 and TRBJ2-6; 13 bases line up with TRBD2. The junction had 12 bases not matched to a gene; V was cut back by 4 bases and J by 0 bases. The CDR3 loop spans 21 amino acids. The germline V gene has CDR1 MGHRA and CDR2 YSYEKL. This CDR3 reads CASSPASGLAGANSGANVLTF. The CDR3 bases are TGCGCCAGCAGCCCGGCCTCCGGACTAGCGGGAGCGAACTCTGGGGCCAACGTCCTGACTTTC.

The chain employs TRBV12-3 or TRBV12-4 and TRBJ2-2; no definite D call. CDR3 length: 13 residues. Trimming pared 3 bases from V and 4 bases from J, leaving 6 bases between. The CDR3 here is CASSFEVTGELFF. The CDR3 DNA sequence: TGTGCCAGCAGTTTTGAGGTCACCGGGGAGCTGTTTTTT.

This clonotype has a handful of counts. A read error is possible here, since a much larger clone lies one base away. The chain joins TRBV7-6 to TRBJ2-5; no reliable D call. Germline V gene data show CDR1 as SGHVS and CDR2 as FNYEAQ. Trimming cost V 8 bases and J 3 bases, with 10 bases left between them. The CDR3 spans 12 residues. The CDR3 loop is CASSRPKETQYF. CDR3 sequence (DNA): TGTGCCAGCTCTAGACCCAAAGAGACCCAGTACTTC. Full variable domain (outside the CDR3, taken from reference TRBV7-6 and TRBJ2-5): GAGVSQSPRYKVTKRGQDVALRCDPISGHVSLYWYRQALGQGPEFLTYFNYEAQQDKSGLPNDRFSAERPEGSISTLTIQRTEQRDSAMYRCASSRPKETQYFGPGTRLLVL.

This clonotype was picked up a small number of times. The chain combines TRBV7-9 with TRBJ1-5, with D maybe TRBD1 (5 bases). The length of the CDR3 is 15 residues. Trimming cost V 5 bases and J 7 bases, with 18 bases left between them. From germline, CDR1 is SEHNR and CDR2 FQNEAQ (reference sequence). CDR3: CASSPGTLYGQPQHF. The CDR3 DNA follows: TGTGCCAGCAGCCCAGGGACCCTTTATGGGCAGCCCCAGCATTTT.

The sample holds a few counts of this clonotype. The rearrangement links TRBV18 to TRBJ2-1, with 7 bases that match TRBD2. V shed 1 base, J shed 4 bases, and the junction held 4 bases outside the gene matches. Germline lookup yields CDR1 KGHSH and CDR2 LQKENI. This CDR3 region has 15 residues. The DNA for the CDR3 is TGTGCCAGCTCACCACTTCTAGCGGAATACAATGAGCAGTTCTTC. This translates into CASSPLLAEYNEQFF.

This clonotype was detected a few times. J is TRBJ1-2 and V is TRBV12-3 or TRBV12-4; unclear D gene. The CDR3 sequence is 13 residues long. V dropped 6 bases and J dropped 9 bases, with 17 bases sitting between them. CDR3 nucleotide sequence: TGTGCCAGCAGGCTGGATGGGCTAGGGCGCTACACCTTC. As protein: CASRLDGLGRYTF.

The chain links TRBV4-3 to TRBJ2-5; D possibly corresponds to TRBD2 (6 bases). Germline V gene data show CDR1 as LGHNA and CDR2 as YSLEER. V gave up 4 bases and J gave up 4 bases, with 16 bases separating them. CDR3 length equals 15 residues. The CDR3 region is CASSRSGSGGETQYF. The CDR3 DNA sequence: TGCGCCAGCAGCCGGTCCGGGAGTGGTGGAGAGACCCAGTACTTC.

This clonotype was found many times. As DNA, the CDR3 is TGTGCCAGCAACAAAGATATAGCGGGAAGCACAGATACGCAGTATTTT. This translates into CASNKDIAGSTDTQYF. The genes are TRBV12-3 or TRBV12-4 and TRBJ2-3; the match to TRBD2 covers 8 bases. J gave up 0 bases and V 7 bases, and 9 bases lay outside the gene matches. The CDR3 is 16 residues long.

This clonotype was found many times. V and J are TRBV6-2 or TRBV6-3 and TRBJ2-7; the match to TRBD1 covers 9 bases. There are 16 residues in the CDR3. V was pared by 4 bases and J by 3 bases, with 10 bases of the junction left unmatched. Germline loops: CDR1 MNHEY, CDR2 SVGEGT. The CDR3 coding sequence is TGTGCCAGCAGTTTACGGGGGACAGGGAGGGACTACGAGCAGTACTTC. It encodes CASSLRGTGRDYEQYF.

CDR3 residues: CASSPGQGIDGYTF. The CDR3 coding sequence is TGCGCCAGCAGCCCCGGGCAGGGTATTGATGGCTACACCTTC. The chain employs TRBV5-1 and TRBJ1-2; possibly TRBD1 for D (5 bases). Germline values: CDR1 SGHRS, CDR2 YFSETQ. The CDR3 extends over 14 amino acids. The ends were cut back, 4 bases at V and 6 bases at J, with 16 bases in the middle. The variable domain in full, completed from reference TRBV5-1 and TRBJ1-2, reads KAGVTQTPRYLIKTRGQQVTLSCSPISGHRSVSWYQQTPGQGLQFLFEYFSETQRNKGNFPGRFSGRQFSNSRSEMNVSTLELGDSALYLCASSPGQGIDGYTFGSGTRLTVV.

This clonotype was counted ten times or more. This rearrangement joins TRBV7-9 to TRBJ2-7; D unresolved. The CDR3 extends over 11 amino acids. Trimming shortened V by 6 bases and J by 6 bases, and 9 bases separated the two germline ends. CDR1 and CDR2 from the germline V gene are SEHNR and FQNEAQ (reference sequence). The CDR3 loop is CASRSGFEQYF. CDR3 DNA sequence: TGTGCCAGCAGGTCAGGTTTCGAGCAGTACTTC. The whole variable domain, remainder taken from reference TRBV7-9 and TRBJ2-7, is DTGVSQNPRHKITKRGQNVTFRCDPISEHNRLYWYRQTLGQGPEFLTYFQNEAQLEKSRLLSDRFSAERPKGSFSTLEIQRTEQGDSAMYLCASRSGFEQYFGPGTRLTVT.

The rearrangement joins TRBV30 to TRBJ2-7; 7 bases fit TRBD1. J lost 8 bases, V lost 0 bases, and 7 bases had no gene match. CDR1 and CDR2 from the germline V gene are GTSNPN and SVGIG (reference sequence). The CDR3 consists of 13 residues. CDR3 nucleotides: TGTGCCTGGAGTGTTCAGGGGGTGGTGAAGCAGTACTTC. Translation: CAWSVQGVVKQYF. The whole variable domain, remainder taken from reference TRBV30 and TRBJ2-7, is SQTIHQWPATLVQPVGSPLSLECTVEGTSNPNLYWYRQAAGRGLQLLFYSVGIGQISSEVPQNLSASRPQDRQFILSSKKLLLSDSGFYLCAWSVQGVVKQYFGPGTRLTVT.

The genes are TRBV5-4 and TRBJ2-3, with TRBD1 matching over 9 bases. CDR3 length: 16 amino acids. CDR1 SGHNT and CDR2 YYREEE come from the germline V gene (reference sequence). V shed 0 bases and J 1 base; nucleotides not matched to a gene: 3. In nucleotides, the CDR3 is TGTGCCAGCAGCTTGGAACAGGGGGCTGGCACAGATACGCAGTATTTT. It yields the protein CASSLEQGAGTDTQYF.

The chain employs TRBV9 and TRBJ2-2; D tentatively fits TRBD1 or TRBD2 (5 bases each). Germline V gives CDR1 SGDLS, CDR2 YYNGEE. V was trimmed by 6 bases and J by 1 base, leaving 13 bases between them. The CDR3 loop spans 15 amino acids. The CDR3 reads CASTARGENTGELFF. In DNA, the CDR3 is TGTGCCAGCACCGCCCGGGGCGAGAACACCGGGGAGCTGTTTTTT.

This clonotype has a count of ten or more. The rearrangement uses TRBV3-1 and TRBJ1-5; D uncertain. The germline V and J ends were trimmed by 1 base and 15 bases, with 10 bases remaining between them. The CDR3 is 11 residues long. Germline assignment: CDR1 LGHDT and CDR2 YNNKEL (reference sequence). CDR3 DNA: TGTGCCAGCAGCCAAGGGTGGTTCTTGCATTTT. Its translation: CASSQGWFLHF.

This clonotype has only a few counts. The chain has TRBV7-9 and TRBJ1-1; the D is unclear. The germline CDR1 and CDR2 sequences are SEHNR and FQNEAQ (reference sequence). CDR3 length equals 14 residues. The V gene lost 2 bases and the J gene lost 2 bases, with 9 bases spanning the gap. CDR3 region: CASSLSITNTEAFF. CDR3 coding DNA: TGTGCCAGCAGCTTATCCATAACAAACACTGAAGCTTTCTTT.

V gene TRBV9 combines with J gene TRBJ1-2; 11 positions agree with TRBD1. The CDR3 is 12 amino acids. Trimming at V came to 5 bases and at J to 6 bases, leaving 0 bases not matched to a gene. CDR1 and CDR2 from the germline V gene are SGDLS and YYNGEE. This chain's CDR3 is CASRGQGDGYTF. The CDR3 region has the DNA TGTGCCAGCAGGGGACAGGGGGATGGCTACACCTTC.

This clonotype appeared many times. The chain is built from TRBV3-1 and TRBJ2-7; tentatively, D is TRBD1 (5 bases). The germline gives CDR1 LGHDT, CDR2 YNNKEL (reference sequence). This CDR3 has 15 residues. V was pared by 4 bases and J by 3 bases, with 16 bases between. CDR3 bases: TGTGCCAGCAGCCCCCCCCAGGGCTTTGGCTACGAGCAGTACTTC. Translated, it gives CASSPPQGFGYEQYF.

This clonotype was seen a few times. The rearrangement joins TRBV5-4 to TRBJ2-7, with 8 bases lining up with TRBD1. Germline-derived CDR1 and CDR2 are SGHNT and YYREEE (reference sequence). CDR3 length: 13 amino acids. Losses at the gene ends were 2 bases for V and 6 bases for J; bases not matched to a gene: 4. The CDR3 DNA reads as TGTGCCAGCAGCTTCCAGACAGGGGTCGAGCAGTACTTC. Translation: CASSFQTGVEQYF.

This clonotype was counted between two and nine times. The gene calls are TRBV3-1 and TRBJ2-7; D is perhaps TRBD2 (6 bases). The CDR3 is 13 residues long. Germline V lookup: CDR1 LGHDT, CDR2 YNNKEL (reference sequence). V lost 1 base, J lost 5 bases, and 9 bases lay in between. DNA of the CDR3: TGTGCCAGCAGCCAAGGGGGAGGAAACGAGCAGTACTTC. It specifies CASSQGGGNEQYF.

This clonotype occurred a few times. V and J are TRBV7-8 and TRBJ2-1; 8 bases match TRBD2. This CDR3 has 14 amino acids. The V gene end was trimmed by 3 bases and the J gene end by 6 bases; junction bases not matched to a gene: 4. The germline gives CDR1 SGHVS, CDR2 FQNEAQ. DNA for the CDR3: TGTGCCAGCAGCTTTGAACGGGAGGGCAATGAGCAGTTCTTC. Translation gives CASSFEREGNEQFF.

The sample holds a few counts of this clonotype. The chain employs TRBV12-3 or TRBV12-4 and TRBJ2-2, with 9 positions matching TRBD2. Unmatched junction bases numbered 10, after V lost 6 bases and J lost 5 bases. The CDR3 length is 16 residues. CDR3 amino acids: CASSLIAGAWTGELFF. The DNA of the CDR3 is TGTGCCAGCAGCCTCATAGCGGGAGCGTGGACCGGGGAGCTGTTTTTT.

This clonotype appeared a few times. This CDR3 is CASGSSTDTQYF. The CDR3 region has the DNA TGTGCCTCCGGGAGTAGCACAGATACGCAGTATTTT. This sequence joins TRBV30 and TRBJ2-3; D is perhaps TRBD2 (6 bases). Per the germline V gene, CDR1 is GTSNPN and CDR2 is SVGIG (reference sequence). Trimming took 7 bases from V and 0 from J, leaving 8 bases between them. The CDR3 sequence is 12 residues long.

Ten or more counts support this clonotype. The genes are TRBV5-1 and TRBJ2-1; D gene unclear. CDR1 and CDR2 (germline): SGHRS, YFSETQ. The CDR3 covers 14 residues. V was clipped by 3 bases and J by 9 bases, with 16 bases between them. This CDR3 is CASSSGQVWGEQFF. The DNA for the CDR3 is TGCGCCAGCAGCTCGGGTCAGGTGTGGGGTGAGCAGTTCTTC.

CDR3 loop: CSARALLNTEAFF. Written as DNA, the CDR3 is TGCAGTGCTAGGGCCCTCTTGAACACTGAAGCTTTCTTT. The gene calls are TRBV20-1 and TRBJ1-1; D ambiguous. Germline V gene data show CDR1 as DFQATT and CDR2 as SNEGSKA (reference sequence). This CDR3 contains 13 residues. Trimming cost V 3 bases and J 0 bases, with 8 bases left between them.

The V call is TRBV28, the J call TRBJ2-1, with TRBD2 identical over 8 bases. The CDR3 runs to 16 residues. J was trimmed by 4 bases and V by 2 bases; bases with no gene match: 7. Germline loops: CDR1 MDHEN, CDR2 SYDVKM. CDR3 bases: TGTGCCAGCAGTTTAGGGACCGGCGGGAGGTACAATGAGCAGTTCTTC. Its translation: CASSLGTGGRYNEQFF.